This paragraph reports one T cell receptor beta chain. The sample originates from a study of blood T cell repertoires in COVID-19. Produced via immunoSEQ multiplex PCR; TCRdb's table is partial and in-frame only. The sample lists some 150,000 clones, approximately 81% occurring once. It was during active infection that Seattle patients were enrolled and then longitudinally followed. Trimming left V 6 bases short and J 4 bases short, with 4 bases between. The V gene's germline CDR1 is SQVTM and CDR2 ANQGSEA. CDR3 size: 10 residues. The sequencing sample was made of peripheral blood. The chain uses TRBV29-1 and TRBJ2-1; no clear D. The TCR sequence derives from an older woman with COVID-19, enrolled during active disease. CDR3 coding DNA: TGCAGCGTGGCTTACAATGAGCAGTTCTTC. Translating gives CSVAYNEQFF.